This TCR beta chain emerged from a study of shared clonotypes between healthy human individuals. Study as a whole: A few men and a couple of women, aged 18 to 49, were donors. Study outcomes and limitations: The study sampled only blood, and tissue repertoires likely differ.

Here immunoSEQ multiplex PCR was the method, and the copy in TCRdb shows in-frame clones only, minus some. Of 490,000 or so clones in the sample, 79% were seen once. After removal of 5 bases from V and 3 bases from J, the junction contained 6 bases not matched to a gene. The germline V gene encodes CDR1 SGHAT and CDR2 FQNNGV. The CDR3 consists of 14 residues. Note on this clone: The antigen is undetermined.

Sequenced: PBMCs. The chain is built from TRBV11-2 and TRBJ1-2; 7 nucleotides line up with TRBD1. The receptor was derived from a woman aged 40 to 50 in good health. Some clones in this sample may be carry-over from other donors' samples. CDR3 protein: CASSNTGTDYGYTF. CDR3 nucleotides: TGTGCCAGCAGCAACACAGGGACAGACTATGGCTACACCTTC. The whole variable domain, filled in from reference TRBV11-2 and TRBJ1-2, reads EAGVAQSPRYKIIEKRQSVAFWCNPISGHATLYWYQQILGQGPKLLIQFQNNGVVDDSQLPKDRFSAERLKGVDSTLKIQPAKLEDSAVYLCASSNTGTDYGYTFGSGTRLTVV.